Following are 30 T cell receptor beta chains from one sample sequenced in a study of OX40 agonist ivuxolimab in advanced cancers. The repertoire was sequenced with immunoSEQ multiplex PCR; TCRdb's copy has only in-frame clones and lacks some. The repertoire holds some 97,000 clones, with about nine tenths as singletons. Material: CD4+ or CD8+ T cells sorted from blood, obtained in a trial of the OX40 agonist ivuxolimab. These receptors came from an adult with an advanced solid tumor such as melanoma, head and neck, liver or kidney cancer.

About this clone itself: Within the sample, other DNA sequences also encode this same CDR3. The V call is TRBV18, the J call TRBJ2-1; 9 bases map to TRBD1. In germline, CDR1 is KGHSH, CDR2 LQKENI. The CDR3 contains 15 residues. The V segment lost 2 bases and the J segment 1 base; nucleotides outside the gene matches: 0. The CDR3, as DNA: TGTGCCAGCTCACCAGGGACAGGGTCCTACAATGAGCAGTTCTTC. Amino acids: CASSPGTGSYNEQFF.

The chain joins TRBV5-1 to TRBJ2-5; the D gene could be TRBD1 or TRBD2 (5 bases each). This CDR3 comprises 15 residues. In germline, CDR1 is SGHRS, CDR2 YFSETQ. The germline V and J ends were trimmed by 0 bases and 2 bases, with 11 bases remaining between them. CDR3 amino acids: CASSLGGTVQETQYF. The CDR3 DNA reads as TGCGCCAGCAGCTTGGGAGGGACGGTTCAAGAGACCCAGTACTTC.

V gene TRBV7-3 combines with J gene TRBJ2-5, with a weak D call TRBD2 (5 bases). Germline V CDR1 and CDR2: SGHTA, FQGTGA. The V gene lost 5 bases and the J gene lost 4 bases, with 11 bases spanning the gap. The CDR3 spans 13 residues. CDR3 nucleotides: TGTGCCAGCAGCCTATTTGAGGGAGAGACCCAGTACTTC. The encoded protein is CASSLFEGETQYF.

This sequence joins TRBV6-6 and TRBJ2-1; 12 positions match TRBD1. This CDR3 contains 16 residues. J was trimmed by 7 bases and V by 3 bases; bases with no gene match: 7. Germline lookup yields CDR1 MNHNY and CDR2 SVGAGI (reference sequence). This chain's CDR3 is CASSYRGQGAGNEQFF. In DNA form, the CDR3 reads TGTGCCAGCAGTTATAGGGGACAGGGGGCTGGGAATGAGCAGTTCTTC.

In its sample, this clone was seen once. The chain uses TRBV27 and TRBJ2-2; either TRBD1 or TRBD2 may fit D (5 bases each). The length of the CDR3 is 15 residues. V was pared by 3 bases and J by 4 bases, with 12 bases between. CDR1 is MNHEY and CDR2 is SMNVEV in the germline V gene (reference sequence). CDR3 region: CASSLSTGPTGELFF. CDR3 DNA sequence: TGTGCCAGCAGTTTGTCAACGGGACCCACCGGGGAGCTGTTTTTT.

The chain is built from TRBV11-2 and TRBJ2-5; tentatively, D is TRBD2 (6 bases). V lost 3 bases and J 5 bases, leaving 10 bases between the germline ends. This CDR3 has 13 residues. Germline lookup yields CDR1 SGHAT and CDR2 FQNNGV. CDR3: CASSFGGIETQYF. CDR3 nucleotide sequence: TGTGCCAGCAGCTTTGGGGGGATCGAGACCCAGTACTTC.

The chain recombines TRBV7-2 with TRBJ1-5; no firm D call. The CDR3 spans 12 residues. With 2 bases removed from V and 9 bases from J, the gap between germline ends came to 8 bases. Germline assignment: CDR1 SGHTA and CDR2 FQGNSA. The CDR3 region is CASSLYTGPQHF. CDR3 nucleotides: TGTGCCAGCAGCTTATACACCGGGCCCCAGCATTTT.

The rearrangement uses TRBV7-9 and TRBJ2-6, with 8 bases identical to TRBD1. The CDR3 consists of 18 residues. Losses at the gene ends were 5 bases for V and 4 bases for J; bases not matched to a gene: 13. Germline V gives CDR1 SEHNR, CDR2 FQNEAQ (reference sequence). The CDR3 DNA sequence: TGTGCCAGCAGCCAACAAAGCAGGGGGCCCAGGGGGGCCAACGTCCTGACTTTC. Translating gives CASSQQSRGPRGANVLTF.

DNA of the CDR3: TGTGCCAGCAGCAACCCCGACAGGGGAGAGACCCAGTACTTC. As protein: CASSNPDRGETQYF. This chain links TRBV7-9 with TRBJ2-5; TRBD1 matches at 8 bases. The CDR3 spans 14 residues. CDR1 SEHNR and CDR2 FQNEAQ come from the germline V gene (reference sequence). The junction had 6 bases not matched to a gene; V was cut back by 5 bases and J by 4 bases.

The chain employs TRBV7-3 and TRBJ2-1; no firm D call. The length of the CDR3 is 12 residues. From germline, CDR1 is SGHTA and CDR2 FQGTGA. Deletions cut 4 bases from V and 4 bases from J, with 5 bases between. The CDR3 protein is CASSSLYNEQFF. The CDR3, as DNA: TGTGCCAGCAGCTCGCTTTACAATGAGCAGTTCTTC.

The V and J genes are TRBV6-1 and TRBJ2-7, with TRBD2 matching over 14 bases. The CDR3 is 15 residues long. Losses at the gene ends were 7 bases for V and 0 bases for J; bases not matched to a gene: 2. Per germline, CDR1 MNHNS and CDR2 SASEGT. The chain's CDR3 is CASKGTSGSSYEQYF. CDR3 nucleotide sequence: TGTGCCAGCAAAGGGACTAGCGGGAGCTCCTACGAGCAGTACTTC.

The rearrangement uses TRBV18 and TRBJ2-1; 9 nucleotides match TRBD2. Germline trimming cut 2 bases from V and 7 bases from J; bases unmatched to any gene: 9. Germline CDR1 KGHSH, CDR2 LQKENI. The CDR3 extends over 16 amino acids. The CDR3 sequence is CASSPGAGGRGNEQFF. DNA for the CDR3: TGTGCCAGCTCACCAGGAGCGGGAGGACGAGGGAATGAGCAGTTCTTC.

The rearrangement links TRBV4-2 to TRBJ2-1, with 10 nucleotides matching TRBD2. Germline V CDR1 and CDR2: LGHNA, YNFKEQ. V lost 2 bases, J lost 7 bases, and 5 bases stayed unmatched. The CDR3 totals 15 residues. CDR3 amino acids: CASSQLAGVGNEQFF. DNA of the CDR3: TGTGCCAGCAGCCAACTAGCGGGAGTAGGGAATGAGCAGTTCTTC.

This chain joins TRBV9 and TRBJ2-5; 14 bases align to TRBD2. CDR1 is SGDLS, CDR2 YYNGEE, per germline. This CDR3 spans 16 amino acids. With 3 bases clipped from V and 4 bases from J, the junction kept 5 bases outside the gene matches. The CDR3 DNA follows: TGTGCCAGCAGCGAGGGGGGACTAGCGGGAGTAGAGACCCAGTACTTC. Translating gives CASSEGGLAGVETQYF.

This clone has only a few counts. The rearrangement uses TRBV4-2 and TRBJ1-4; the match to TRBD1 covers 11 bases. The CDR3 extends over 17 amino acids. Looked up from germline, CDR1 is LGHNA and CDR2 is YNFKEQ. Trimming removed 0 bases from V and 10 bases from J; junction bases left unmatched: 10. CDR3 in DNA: TGTGCCAGCAGCCAAGAAAGGGACAGGGGGGGTGTCGGAAAACTGTTTTTT. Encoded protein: CASSQERDRGGVGKLFF.

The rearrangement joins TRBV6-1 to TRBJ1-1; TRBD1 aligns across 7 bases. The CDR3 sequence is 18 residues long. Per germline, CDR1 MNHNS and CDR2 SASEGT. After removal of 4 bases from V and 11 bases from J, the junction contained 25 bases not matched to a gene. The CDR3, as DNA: TGTGCCAGCAGTGGAACCCAGTACTACCGGGACAGTGGGTTTCATGCTTTCTTT. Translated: CASSGTQYYRDSGFHAFF.

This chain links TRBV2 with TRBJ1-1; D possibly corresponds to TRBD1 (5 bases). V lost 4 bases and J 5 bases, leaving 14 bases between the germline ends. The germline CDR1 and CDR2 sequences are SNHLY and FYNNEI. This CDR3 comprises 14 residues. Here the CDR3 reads CASSVDPGGTEAFF. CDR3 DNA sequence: TGTGCCAGCAGTGTTGACCCCGGGGGGACTGAAGCTTTCTTT.

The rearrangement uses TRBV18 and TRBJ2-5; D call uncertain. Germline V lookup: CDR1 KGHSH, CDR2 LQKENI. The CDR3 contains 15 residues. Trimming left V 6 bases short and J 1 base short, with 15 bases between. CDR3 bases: TGTGCCAGCTCTTTGGTGAGGCCCCCCCAAGAGACCCAGTACTTC. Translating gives CASSLVRPPQETQYF.

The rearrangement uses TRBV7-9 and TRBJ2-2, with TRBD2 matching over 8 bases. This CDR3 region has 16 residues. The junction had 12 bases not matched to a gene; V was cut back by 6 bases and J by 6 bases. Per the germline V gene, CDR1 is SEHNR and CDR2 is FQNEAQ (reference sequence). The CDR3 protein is CASSYPGGESSGELFF. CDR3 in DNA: TGTGCCAGCAGTTACCCCGGGGGGGAGTCCTCCGGGGAGCTGTTTTTT.

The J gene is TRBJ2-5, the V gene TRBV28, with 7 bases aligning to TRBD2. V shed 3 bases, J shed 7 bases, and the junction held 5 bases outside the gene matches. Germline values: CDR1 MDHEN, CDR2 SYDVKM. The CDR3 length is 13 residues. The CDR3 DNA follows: TGTGCCAGCAGTTTTAGCGGGTTGGGGACCCAGTACTTC. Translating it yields CASSFSGLGTQYF.

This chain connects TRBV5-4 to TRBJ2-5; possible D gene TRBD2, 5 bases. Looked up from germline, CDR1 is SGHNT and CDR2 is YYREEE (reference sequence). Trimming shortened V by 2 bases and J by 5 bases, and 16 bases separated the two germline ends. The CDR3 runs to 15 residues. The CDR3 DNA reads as TGTGCCAGCAGCTTAACTTCGACAACGGGGGAGACCCAGTACTTC. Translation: CASSLTSTTGETQYF.

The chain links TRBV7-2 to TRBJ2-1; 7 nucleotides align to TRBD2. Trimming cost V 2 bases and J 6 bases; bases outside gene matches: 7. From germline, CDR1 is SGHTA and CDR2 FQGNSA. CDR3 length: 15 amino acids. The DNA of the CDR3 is TGTGCCAGCAGCTTAAGTGGGAGGGCCGGCAATGAGCAGTTCTTC. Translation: CASSLSGRAGNEQFF.

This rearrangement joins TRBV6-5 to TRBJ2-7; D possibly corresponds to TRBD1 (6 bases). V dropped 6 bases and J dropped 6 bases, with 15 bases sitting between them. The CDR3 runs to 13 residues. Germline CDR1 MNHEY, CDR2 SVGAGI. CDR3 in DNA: TGTGCCAGCAGGCGACCAGGGGCAGTCGAGCAGTACTTC. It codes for CASRRPGAVEQYF.

The CDR3 DNA follows: TGTGCCAGCAGCCAACAGGGGAATCAGCCCCAGCATTTT. Translating gives CASSQQGNQPQHF. The chain is built from TRBV5-4 and TRBJ1-5; TRBD1 matches at 7 bases. This CDR3 spans 13 amino acids. CDR1 and CDR2 (germline): SGHNT, YYREEE (reference sequence). J gave up 4 bases and V 4 bases, and 2 bases lay outside the gene matches.

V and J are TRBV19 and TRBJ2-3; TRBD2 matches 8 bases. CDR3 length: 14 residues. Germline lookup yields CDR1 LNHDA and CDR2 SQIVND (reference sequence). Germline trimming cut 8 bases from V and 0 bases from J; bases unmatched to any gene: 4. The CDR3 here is CASRTSGSTDTQYF. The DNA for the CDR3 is TGTGCCAGTCGTACTAGCGGAAGCACAGATACGCAGTATTTT.

The CDR3 region has the DNA TGTGCCACCTCCTCTGGGACAGATACGCAGTATTTT. Protein product: CATSSGTDTQYF. This chain joins TRBV6-5 and TRBJ2-3; D call uncertain. Germline CDR1 is MNHEY and CDR2 is SVGAGI. The CDR3 loop spans 12 amino acids. Trimming shortened V by 10 bases and J by 3 bases, and 11 bases separated the two germline ends.

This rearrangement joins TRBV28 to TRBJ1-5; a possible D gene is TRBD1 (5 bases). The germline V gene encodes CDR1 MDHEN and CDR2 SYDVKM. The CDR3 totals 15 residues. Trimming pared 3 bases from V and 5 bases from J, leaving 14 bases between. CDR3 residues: CASSFGSGSYQPQHF. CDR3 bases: TGTGCCAGCAGTTTTGGGTCAGGGTCGTATCAGCCCCAGCATTTT. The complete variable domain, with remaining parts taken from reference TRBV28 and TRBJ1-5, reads DVKVTQSSRYLVKRTGEKVFLECVQDMDHENMFWYRQDPGLGLRLIYFSYDVKMKEKGDIPEGYSVSREKKERFSLILESASTNQTSMYLCASSFGSGSYQPQHFGDGTRLSIL.

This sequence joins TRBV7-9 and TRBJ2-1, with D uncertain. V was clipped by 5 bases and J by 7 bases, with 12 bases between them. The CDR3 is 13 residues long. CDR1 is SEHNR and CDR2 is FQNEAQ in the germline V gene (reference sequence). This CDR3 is CASSPLSRNEQFF. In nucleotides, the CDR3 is TGTGCCAGCAGCCCCCTCAGTAGGAATGAGCAGTTCTTC.

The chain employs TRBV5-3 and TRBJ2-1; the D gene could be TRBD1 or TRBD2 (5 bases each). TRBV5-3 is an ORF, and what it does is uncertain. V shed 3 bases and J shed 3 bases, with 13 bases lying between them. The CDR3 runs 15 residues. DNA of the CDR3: TGTGCCAGAAGCTCGGTAGGGGAGTACTACAATGAGCAGTTCTTC. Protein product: CARSSVGEYYNEQFF.

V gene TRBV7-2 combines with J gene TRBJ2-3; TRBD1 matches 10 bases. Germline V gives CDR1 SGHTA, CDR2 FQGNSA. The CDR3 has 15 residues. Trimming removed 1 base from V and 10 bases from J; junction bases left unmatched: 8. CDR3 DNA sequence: TGTGCCAGCAGCTTAGGGGGGACAGGGGTTTTGGCGCAGTATTTT. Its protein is CASSLGGTGVLAQYF.